Many counts were recorded for the clone carrying this T cell receptor beta chain. No antigen is known for it. From germline, CDR1 is MNHEY and CDR2 SMNVEV (reference sequence). Trimming removed 2 bases from V and 2 bases from J, with 19 bases in between. The CDR3 extends over 17 amino acids. The library protocol tagged individual cDNA molecules with unique molecular identifiers. TCRdb re-derived calls from the 5' RACE reads in MiXCR, one entry per CDR3 protein. The sample lists tens of thousands of distinct CDR3 sequences, 8.5% to 10% occurring once. This sample is drawn from a study of early T cells in non-severe SARS-CoV-2 infection. Study at large: Unpaired chains resulted from sequencing bulk RNA of unsorted whole blood.

General study points: Database matching using VDJdb favored anti-spike CD8 responses, with private and CD4 specificities left missing.

Sequencing used whole blood. This chain uses TRBV27 with TRBJ2-7, with a weak D call TRBD1 (6 bases). The receptor was isolated from an adult who was a healthcare worker with PCR-confirmed SARS-CoV-2 infection or an uninfected control (not recorded which). Written as DNA, the CDR3 is TGTGCCAGCAGTTTACGGGCCACGGAGACAGGAGCCTACGAGCAGTACTTC. The encoded protein is CASSLRATETGAYEQYF.